These 24 T cell receptor beta chains were all obtained from the same sample, sequenced in a study of OX40 agonist ivuxolimab in advanced cancers. Some clones are missing from TCRdb's copy, which holds only in-frame ones; the method was immunoSEQ multiplex PCR. The sample shows about 19,000 clones, about 86% of them seen only once. This material consisted of CD4+ or CD8+ T cells sorted from blood, taken in a trial of the OX40 agonist ivuxolimab. The receptors come from an adult with an advanced solid tumor such as melanoma, head and neck, liver or kidney cancer.

V gene TRBV27 combines with J gene TRBJ1-1; D is ambiguous. V lost 5 bases to trimming and J lost 6 bases, with 19 bases between them. The CDR3 runs 15 residues. Germline lookup yields CDR1 MNHEY and CDR2 SMNVEV (reference sequence). This chain's CDR3 is CASSPHLLRRAEAFF. The CDR3 nucleotides are TGTGCCAGCAGTCCCCACCTCCTTCGAAGGGCTGAAGCTTTCTTT.

The chain employs TRBV30 and TRBJ2-7, with a possible D match to TRBD2 (5 bases). The germline CDR1 and CDR2 sequences are GTSNPN and SVGIG (reference sequence). With 4 bases removed from V and 3 bases from J, the gap between germline ends came to 13 bases. The CDR3 covers 13 residues. The CDR3 region has the DNA TGTGCCTGGACTGCCGGGGTCGTCTACGAGCAGTACTTC. Translating it yields CAWTAGVVYEQYF.

This clone was found once. This chain connects TRBV6-5 to TRBJ2-3, with 9 bases identical to TRBD2. Germline loops: CDR1 MNHEY, CDR2 SVGAGI. V lost 4 bases and J lost 0; bases outside the gene matches: 2. This CDR3 contains 15 residues. The chain's CDR3 is CASSSTSGSTDTQYF. DNA for the CDR3: TGTGCCAGCAGTTCCACTAGCGGGAGCACAGATACGCAGTATTTT.

The rearrangement joins TRBV5-1 to TRBJ2-7; TRBD1 might be the D (5 bases). The CDR3 spans 13 residues. V was shortened by 1 base and J by 5 bases, with 10 bases between the two germline ends. Germline-derived CDR1 and CDR2 are SGHRS and YFSETQ. The CDR3 DNA follows: TGCGCCAGCAGCTTGTCCCCCAGGGACGAGCAGTACTTC. Its translation: CASSLSPRDEQYF. Supplemented by reference TRBV5-1 and TRBJ2-7, the full variable domain reads KAGVTQTPRYLIKTRGQQVTLSCSPISGHRSVSWYQQTPGQGLQFLFEYFSETQRNKGNFPGRFSGRQFSNSRSEMNVSTLELGDSALYLCASSLSPRDEQYFGPGTRLTVT.

The chain carries TRBV16 and TRBJ2-5; D possibly corresponds to TRBD2 (6 bases). CDR3 length: 14 amino acids. CDR1 and CDR2 (germline): KGHSY, FQNENV. V lost 5 bases, J lost 2 bases, and 12 bases lay in between. CDR3 coding DNA: TGTGCCAGCAGCGAAATGGGAGGTCAAGAGACCCAGTACTTC. It yields the protein CASSEMGGQETQYF.

This chain joins TRBV9 and TRBJ2-3; 11 positions match TRBD1. The trim removed 3 bases at V and 3 bases at J, leaving 6 bases unmatched. The length of the CDR3 is 16 residues. Per the germline V gene, CDR1 is SGDLS and CDR2 is YYNGEE. The DNA for the CDR3 is TGTGCCAGCAGCGCCATCGGGACAGGGGGGACAGATACGCAGTATTTT. Its translation is CASSAIGTGGTDTQYF.

The genes are TRBV30 and TRBJ1-2; D gene ambiguous. Trimming took 8 bases from V and 10 from J, leaving 20 bases between them. CDR1 is GTSNPN, CDR2 SVGIG, per germline (reference sequence). The CDR3 totals 12 residues. CDR3 sequence reads: CAAERPRLDYTF. The CDR3 DNA reads as TGTGCCGCCGAGCGGCCACGATTAGACTACACCTTC.

This clone was detected only a few times. The chain employs TRBV5-1 and TRBJ2-2; D is tentatively TRBD1 or TRBD2 (6 bases each). Germline CDR1 and CDR2: SGHRS and YFSETQ. Trimming cost V 0 bases and J 5 bases, with 14 bases left between them. This CDR3 has 16 residues. This chain's CDR3 is CASSLGRGIATGELFF. In DNA, the CDR3 is TGCGCCAGCAGCTTGGGGAGGGGGATTGCGACCGGGGAGCTGTTTTTT.

This chain joins TRBV7-9 and TRBJ2-1; D is unclear. Trimming shortened V by 6 bases and J by 4 bases, and 13 bases separated the two germline ends. Germline V gene data show CDR1 as SEHNR and CDR2 as FQNEAQ (reference sequence). This CDR3 has 14 amino acids. The CDR3 DNA reads as TGTGCCAGCAGTCGCGCGGTCGGATACAATGAGCAGTTCTTC. This sequence encodes CASSRAVGYNEQFF. The variable domain in full, with the rest retrieved from reference TRBV7-9 and TRBJ2-1, is DTGVSQNPRHKITKRGQNVTFRCDPISEHNRLYWYRQTLGQGPEFLTYFQNEAQLEKSRLLSDRFSAERPKGSFSTLEIQRTEQGDSAMYLCASSRAVGYNEQFFGPGTRLTVL.

J is TRBJ2-2 and V is TRBV27, with no clear D. CDR1 is MNHEY, CDR2 SMNVEV, per germline (reference sequence). V was pared by 4 bases and J by 5 bases, with 8 bases between. The CDR3 has 13 amino acids. The CDR3 nucleotides are TGTGCCAGCAGTTGGATCGGGACCGGGGAGCTGTTTTTT. Translated, it gives CASSWIGTGELFF.

The V and J genes are TRBV10-2 and TRBJ2-1; the D gene is possibly TRBD2 (5 bases). The CDR3 consists of 14 residues. CDR1 WSHSY and CDR2 SAAADI come from the germline V gene. V was shortened by 3 bases and J by 1 base, with 7 bases between the two germline ends. CDR3 DNA: TGCGCCAGCAGTGAATTAGCGTCCTACAATGAGCAGTTCTTC. Residues: CASSELASYNEQFF.

V gene TRBV12-5 combines with J gene TRBJ2-5, with D perhaps matching TRBD2 (6 bases). The germline V and J ends were trimmed by 5 bases and 2 bases, with 12 bases remaining between them. Germline V lookup: CDR1 LGHNT, CDR2 FRNRAP. There are 14 residues in the CDR3. The CDR3 DNA is TGTGCTAGTGGTATTGGGACTTTGCAAGAGACCCAGTACTTC. Amino acids: CASGIGTLQETQYF.

This rearrangement joins TRBV7-9 to TRBJ2-1, with D possibly matching TRBD1 (5 bases). From germline, CDR1 is SEHNR and CDR2 FQNEAQ (reference sequence). This CDR3 region has 14 residues. Trimming left V 7 bases short and J 7 bases short, with 17 bases between. The CDR3: CASMGFRKGNEQFF. The CDR3 DNA is TGTGCCAGCATGGGATTCAGGAAGGGGAATGAGCAGTTCTTC. The full variable domain, completed using reference TRBV7-9 and TRBJ2-1, is DTGVSQNPRHKITKRGQNVTFRCDPISEHNRLYWYRQTLGQGPEFLTYFQNEAQLEKSRLLSDRFSAERPKGSFSTLEIQRTEQGDSAMYLCASMGFRKGNEQFFGPGTRLTVL.

This clone has only one observation. This chain uses TRBV7-9 with TRBJ2-3; the match to TRBD2 covers 10 bases. Germline CDR1 and CDR2: SEHNR and FQNEAQ (reference sequence). V shed 4 bases and J 3 bases; nucleotides not matched to a gene: 13. CDR3 size: 18 residues. CDR3 region: CASSSRTSGRFKTDTQYF. The CDR3 region has the DNA TGTGCCAGCAGCTCGCGGACTAGCGGAAGATTTAAGACAGATACGCAGTATTTT.

The rearrangement uses TRBV5-6 and TRBJ1-1, with TRBD1 as a possible D gene (5 bases). V was pared by 3 bases and J by 0 bases, with 12 bases between. Germline V gives CDR1 SGHDT, CDR2 YYEEEE. The CDR3 length is 15 residues. The CDR3 DNA reads as TGTGCCAGCAGCTGGGGGGACGAAATGAACACTGAAGCTTTCTTT. Residues: CASSWGDEMNTEAFF.

The CDR3 coding sequence is TGTGCCAACCGGGTAGCGGGAGAAATCGATGAGCAGTTCTTC. Amino acid sequence: CANRVAGEIDEQFF. V gene TRBV6-1 combines with J gene TRBJ2-1; 9 bases align to TRBD2. CDR1 is MNHNS and CDR2 is SASEGT in the germline V gene. J gave up 8 bases and V 10 bases, and 12 bases lay outside the gene matches. This CDR3 region has 14 residues.

The chain joins TRBV27 to TRBJ2-2, with D possibly being TRBD1 or TRBD2 (5 bases each). Germline CDR1 and CDR2: MNHEY and SMNVEV (reference sequence). V dropped 6 bases and J dropped 7 bases, with 12 bases sitting between them. This CDR3 comprises 13 residues. The CDR3 protein is CASSLGVHGELFF. The CDR3 DNA follows: TGTGCCAGCAGCCTGGGGGTACACGGGGAGCTGTTTTTT.

The rearrangement uses TRBV2 and TRBJ2-7; D remains unclear. The V end was cut by 1 base, the J end by 7 bases, with 17 bases between. Germline lookup yields CDR1 SNHLY and CDR2 FYNNEI. The CDR3 is made up of 15 amino acids. The CDR3 protein is CASSEGTQIYREQYF. CDR3 DNA sequence: TGTGCCAGCAGTGAAGGGACCCAAATTTACCGGGAGCAGTACTTC.

As DNA, the CDR3 is TGTGCCAGCAGCTTAGATCTTTCGGCTAGTCCCACAGATACGCAGTATTTT. Its protein product is CASSLDLSASPTDTQYF. V is TRBV13 and J is TRBJ2-3; D gene ambiguous. CDR3 length: 17 residues. Trimming took 1 base from V and 2 from J, leaving 16 bases between them. CDR1 and CDR2 from the germline V gene are PRHDT and FYEKMQ (reference sequence).

This chain uses TRBV28 with TRBJ1-5; 10 nucleotides align to TRBD1. J lost 5 bases, V lost 8 bases, and 6 bases had no gene match. The CDR3 runs 14 residues. Germline values: CDR1 MDHEN, CDR2 SYDVKM. Here the CDR3 reads CASWDRGVHQPQHF. CDR3 sequence (DNA): TGTGCCAGCTGGGACAGGGGTGTCCATCAGCCCCAGCATTTT. Together with reference TRBV28 and TRBJ1-5, the CDR3 gives the full variable domain: DVKVTQSSRYLVKRTGEKVFLECVQDMDHENMFWYRQDPGLGLRLIYFSYDVKMKEKGDIPEGYSVSREKKERFSLILESASTNQTSMYLCASWDRGVHQPQHFGDGTRLSIL.

This sequence joins TRBV5-1 and TRBJ1-4; D is unclear. From germline, CDR1 is SGHRS and CDR2 YFSETQ. The CDR3 is 17 residues long. V shed 4 bases and J shed 8 bases, with 24 bases lying between them. The CDR3 spells CASSRWTRAKLREKLFF. DNA of the CDR3: TGCGCCAGCAGCCGTTGGACCCGGGCTAAGTTAAGGGAAAAACTGTTTTTT. The full variable domain, its missing parts supplied by reference TRBV5-1 and TRBJ1-4, is KAGVTQTPRYLIKTRGQQVTLSCSPISGHRSVSWYQQTPGQGLQFLFEYFSETQRNKGNFPGRFSGRQFSNSRSEMNVSTLELGDSALYLCASSRWTRAKLREKLFFGSGTQLSVL.

The CDR3 protein is CASSLSGWGGAGYTF. DNA for the CDR3: TGTGCCAGCAGTTTATCCGGTTGGGGGGGAGCTGGCTACACCTTC. The chain is built from TRBV27 and TRBJ1-2, with D perhaps matching TRBD1 (5 bases). V was cut by 0 bases and J by 7 bases, with 15 bases left in between. Germline assignment: CDR1 MNHEY and CDR2 SMNVEV (reference sequence). The CDR3 totals 15 residues.

The chain links TRBV2 to TRBJ1-1, with D uncertain. There are 15 residues in the CDR3. V was clipped by 10 bases and J by 1 base, with 19 bases between them. Germline assignment: CDR1 SNHLY and CDR2 FYNNEI. This CDR3 reads CATPPRVAKNTEAFF. Here the CDR3 DNA reads TGTGCCACCCCGCCGAGGGTAGCGAAGAACACTGAAGCTTTCTTT.

The V gene is TRBV5-1, the J gene TRBJ1-1; no clear D. The CDR3 consists of 13 residues. Germline V lookup: CDR1 SGHRS, CDR2 YFSETQ. V was clipped by 0 bases and J by 1 base, with 4 bases between them. The CDR3 DNA reads TGCGCCAGCAGCTTGGTTTGGAACACTGAAGCTTTCTTT. It codes for CASSLVWNTEAFF.